This T cell receptor (beta chain) was obtained from a study of tumor-infiltrating lymphocytes in primary liver carcinoma. Unsorted whole blood yielded blood RNA, and germline DNA was extracted as well. With chronic HBV infection, the patients were also treatment-naive. Around 4 milliliters of peripheral blood were collected before surgery. This clonotype was seen ten or more times. With a constant-region primer, TCR beta cDNA was made from 400 to 550 ng of total RNA. ARM-PCR, slightly modified, supplied the TCR beta libraries through three nested multiplex PCR rounds. Primers for the first two PCR rounds were TRBV1-TRBV30 forward primers and a C-beta reverse primer (roughly 10 cycles per round). TCRdb independently ran MiXCR on the multiplex PCR reads; one entry per CDR3 protein. The sample consists of just over 300,000 distinct CDR3 sequences, almost 60% of them appearing once. CDR1 is MNHNS, CDR2 SASEGT, per germline. With V trimmed by 5 bases and J by 6 bases, 4 bases remained unmatched. CDR3 length: 16 amino acids.

The chain carries TRBV6-1 and TRBJ2-1, with 16 bases aligning to TRBD2. This receptor was identified in a woman between 25 and 40 years old with primary liver carcinoma and hepatitis B virus infection. Material for sequencing was peripheral blood. CDR3 sequence reads: CASSSGTSGRGNEQFF. The CDR3 nucleotides read TGTGCCAGCAGTTCCGGGACTAGCGGGAGGGGCAATGAGCAGTTCTTC.